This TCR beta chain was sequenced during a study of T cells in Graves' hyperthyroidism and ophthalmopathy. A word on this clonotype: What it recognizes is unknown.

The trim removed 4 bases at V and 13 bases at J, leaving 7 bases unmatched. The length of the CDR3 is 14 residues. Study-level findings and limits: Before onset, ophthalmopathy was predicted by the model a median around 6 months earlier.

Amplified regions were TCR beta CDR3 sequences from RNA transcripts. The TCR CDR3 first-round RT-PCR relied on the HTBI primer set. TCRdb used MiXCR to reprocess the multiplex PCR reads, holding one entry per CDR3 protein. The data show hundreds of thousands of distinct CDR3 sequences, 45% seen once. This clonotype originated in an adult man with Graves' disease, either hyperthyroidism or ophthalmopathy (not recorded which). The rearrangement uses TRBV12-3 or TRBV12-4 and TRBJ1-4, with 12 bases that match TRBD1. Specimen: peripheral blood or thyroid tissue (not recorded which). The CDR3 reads CASSYGTGGTGLFF. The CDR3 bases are TGTGCCAGCAGTTACGGGACAGGGGGCACGGGACTGTTTTTT.